This TCR beta chain was obtained from a study of cytomegalovirus exposure and HLA in healthy donors. Across the study: Among approximately 390 genotyped donors, 80% to 90% fell in the Caucasian-associated ancestry cluster.

Whole-study findings and limits: Cytomegalovirus status was reportedly diagnosed by the classifier with high sensitivity and specificity.

V was clipped by 2 bases and J by 9 bases, with 12 bases between them. The CDR3 extends over 13 amino acids. Germline CDR1 is SGHRS and CDR2 is YFSETQ. A multiplex PCR was run with 60 Vbeta primers and 13 Jbeta primers. This table comes from immunoSEQ multiplex PCR, and its TCRdb copy is limited to in-frame clones, with some not included. The specimen's table records roughly 72,000 clones. Regarding this clone: Its antigen remains unknown.

Sequences were obtained from PBMCs. This TCR came from a young man in good health and CMV-seropositive. V gene TRBV5-1 combines with J gene TRBJ2-1, with D hard to call. CDR3 loop: CASSFGEAIEQFF. The CDR3 DNA is TGCGCCAGCAGCTTTGGCGAGGCAATTGAGCAGTTCTTC. Combining the CDR3 with reference TRBV5-1 and TRBJ2-1 gives the whole variable domain KAGVTQTPRYLIKTRGQQVTLSCSPISGHRSVSWYQQTPGQGLQFLFEYFSETQRNKGNFPGRFSGRQFSNSRSEMNVSTLELGDSALYLCASSFGEAIEQFFGPGTRLTVL.